This T cell receptor (beta chain) emerged from a study of read filtering for tumor transcriptome and immune sequencing. This clonotype was seen repeatedly, ten times or more. From approximately 400 ng of RNA, a library with molecular barcoded alpha/delta and beta/gamma adaptors was made. One entry per CDR3 protein, called by TCRdb with MiXCR from the reads. The sample records around 60,000 distinct CDR3 sequences, roughly 18% being singletons. J was trimmed by 7 bases and V by 3 bases; bases with no gene match: 10. CDR3 length: 14 residues. In germline, CDR1 is SQVTM, CDR2 ANQGSEA. The specimen was a population of CD138-negative cells sorted from bone marrow. This clonotype was obtained from a donor at least 40 years old with multiple myeloma. V and J are TRBV29-1 and TRBJ2-5; 8 nucleotides align to TRBD1. The CDR3 is CSVEGQVGVGTQYF. CDR3 DNA: TGCAGCGTTGAGGGACAGGTTGGGGTAGGGACCCAGTACTTC.